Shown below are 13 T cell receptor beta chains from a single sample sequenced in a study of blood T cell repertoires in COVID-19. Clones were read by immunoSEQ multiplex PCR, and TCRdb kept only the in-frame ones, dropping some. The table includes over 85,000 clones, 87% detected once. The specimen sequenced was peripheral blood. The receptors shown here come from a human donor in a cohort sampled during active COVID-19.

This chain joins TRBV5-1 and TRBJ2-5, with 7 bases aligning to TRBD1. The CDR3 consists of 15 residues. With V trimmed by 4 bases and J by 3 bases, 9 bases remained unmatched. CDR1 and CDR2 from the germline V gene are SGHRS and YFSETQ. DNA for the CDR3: TGCGCCAGCAGCGGACAGGTCTCCGCGAAAGAGACCCAGTACTTC. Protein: CASSGQVSAKETQYF.

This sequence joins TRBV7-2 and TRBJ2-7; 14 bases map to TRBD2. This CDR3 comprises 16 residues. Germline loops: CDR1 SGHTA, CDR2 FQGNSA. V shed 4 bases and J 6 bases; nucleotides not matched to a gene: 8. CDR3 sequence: CASSSPGLAGVGEQYF. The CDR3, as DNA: TGTGCCAGCAGCTCACCGGGACTAGCGGGAGTAGGCGAGCAGTACTTC.

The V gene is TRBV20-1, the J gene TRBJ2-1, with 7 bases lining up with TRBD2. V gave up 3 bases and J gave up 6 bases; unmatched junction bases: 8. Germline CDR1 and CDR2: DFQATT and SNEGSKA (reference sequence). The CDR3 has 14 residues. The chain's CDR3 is CSASSSGISNEQFF. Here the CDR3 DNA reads TGCAGTGCTAGTTCAAGCGGGATAAGCAATGAGCAGTTCTTC.

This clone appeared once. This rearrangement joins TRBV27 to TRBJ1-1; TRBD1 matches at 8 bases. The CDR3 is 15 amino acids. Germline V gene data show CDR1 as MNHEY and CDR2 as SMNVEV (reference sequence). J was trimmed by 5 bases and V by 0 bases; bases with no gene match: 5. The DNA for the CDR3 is TGTGCCAGCAGTTTATCGCCAGGGGGCTCAACTGAAGCTTTCTTT. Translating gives CASSLSPGGSTEAFF.

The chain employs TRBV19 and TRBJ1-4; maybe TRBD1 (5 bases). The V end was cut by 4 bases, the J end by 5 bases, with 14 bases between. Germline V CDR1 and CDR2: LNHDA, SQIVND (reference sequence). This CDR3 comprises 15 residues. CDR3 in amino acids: CASSKDSSRNEKLFF. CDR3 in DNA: TGTGCCAGTAGTAAAGACAGTTCCCGCAATGAAAAACTGTTTTTT.

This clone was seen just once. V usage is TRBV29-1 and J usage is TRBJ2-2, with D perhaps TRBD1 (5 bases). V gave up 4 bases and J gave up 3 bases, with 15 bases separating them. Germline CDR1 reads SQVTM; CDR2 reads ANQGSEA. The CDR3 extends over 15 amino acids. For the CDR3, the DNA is TGCAGCGTTGGGTCCCCAGGGCTTGACACCGGGGAGCTGTTTTTT. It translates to CSVGSPGLDTGELFF.

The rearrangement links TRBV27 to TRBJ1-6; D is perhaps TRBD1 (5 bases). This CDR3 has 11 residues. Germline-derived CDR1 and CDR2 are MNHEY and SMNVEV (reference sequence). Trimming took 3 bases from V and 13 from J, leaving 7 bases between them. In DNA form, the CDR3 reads TGTGCCAGCAGTTTGGGGGGGCCCCTCCACTTT. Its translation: CASSLGGPLHF.

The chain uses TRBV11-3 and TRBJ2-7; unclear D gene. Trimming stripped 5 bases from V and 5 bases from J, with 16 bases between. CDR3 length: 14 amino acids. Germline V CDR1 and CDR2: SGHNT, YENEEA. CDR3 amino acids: CASSPPGSRDEQYF. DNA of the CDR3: TGTGCCAGCAGCCCACCCGGATCCCGGGACGAGCAGTACTTC. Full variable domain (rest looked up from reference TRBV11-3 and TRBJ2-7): EAGVVQSPRYKIIEKKQPVAFWCNPISGHNTLYWYLQNLGQGPELLIRYENEEAVDDSQLPKDRFSAERLKGVDSTLKIQPAELGDSAVYLCASSPPGSRDEQYFGPGTRLTVT.

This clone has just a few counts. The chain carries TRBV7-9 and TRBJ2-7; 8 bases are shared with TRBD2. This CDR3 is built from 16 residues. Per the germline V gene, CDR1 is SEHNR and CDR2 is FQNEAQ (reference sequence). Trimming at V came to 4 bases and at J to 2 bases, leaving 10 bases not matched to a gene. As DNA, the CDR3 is TGTGCCAGCAGCTCCGACACCAGCGGGAGTCCCTACGAGCAGTACTTC. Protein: CASSSDTSGSPYEQYF.

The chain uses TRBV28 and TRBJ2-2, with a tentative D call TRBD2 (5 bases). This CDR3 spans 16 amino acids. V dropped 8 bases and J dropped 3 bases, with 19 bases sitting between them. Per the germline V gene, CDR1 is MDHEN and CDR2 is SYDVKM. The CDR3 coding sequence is TGTGCCAGCTTCGGATGGGCTGCCGGGGACACCGGGGAGCTGTTTTTT. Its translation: CASFGWAAGDTGELFF.

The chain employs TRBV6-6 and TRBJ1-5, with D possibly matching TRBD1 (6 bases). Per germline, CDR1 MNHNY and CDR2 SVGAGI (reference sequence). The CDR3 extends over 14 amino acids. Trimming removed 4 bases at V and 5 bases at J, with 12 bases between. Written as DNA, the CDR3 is TGTGCCAGCAGTTCAGACAGGTCTCATCAGCCCCAGCATTTT. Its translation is CASSSDRSHQPQHF.

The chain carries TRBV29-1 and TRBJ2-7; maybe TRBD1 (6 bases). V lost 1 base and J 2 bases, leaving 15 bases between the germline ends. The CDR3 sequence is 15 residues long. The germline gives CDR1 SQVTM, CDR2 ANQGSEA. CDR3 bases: TGCAGCGTTGAAGCCTTGACAGGACAAACCTACGAGCAGTACTTC. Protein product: CSVEALTGQTYEQYF.

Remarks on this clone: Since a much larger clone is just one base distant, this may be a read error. The CDR3 nucleotides are TGTGCCACCAGGTCAAGCGGGAGTTCCTACGAGCAGTACTTC. Protein product: CATRSSGSSYEQYF. This chain links TRBV24-1 with TRBJ2-7, with 8 bases matching TRBD2. The CDR3 is 14 amino acids. Per the germline V gene, CDR1 is KGHDR and CDR2 is SFDVKD. The V segment lost 7 bases and the J segment 1 base; nucleotides outside the gene matches: 5.